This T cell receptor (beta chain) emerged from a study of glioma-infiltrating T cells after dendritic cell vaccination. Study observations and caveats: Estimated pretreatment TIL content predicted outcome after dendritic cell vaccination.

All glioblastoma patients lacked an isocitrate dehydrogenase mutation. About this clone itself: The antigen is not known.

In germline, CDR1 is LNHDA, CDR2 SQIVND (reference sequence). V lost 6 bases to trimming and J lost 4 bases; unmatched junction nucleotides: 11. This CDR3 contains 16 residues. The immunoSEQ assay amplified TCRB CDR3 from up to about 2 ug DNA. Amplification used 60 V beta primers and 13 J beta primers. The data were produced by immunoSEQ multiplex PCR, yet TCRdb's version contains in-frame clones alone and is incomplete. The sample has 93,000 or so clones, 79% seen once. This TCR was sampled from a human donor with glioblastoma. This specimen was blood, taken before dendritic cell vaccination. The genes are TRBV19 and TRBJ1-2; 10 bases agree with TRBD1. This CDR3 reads CASRGSRRTGGYGYTF. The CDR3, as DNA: TGTGCCAGTAGAGGATCCCGCCGGACAGGGGGCTATGGCTACACCTTC.